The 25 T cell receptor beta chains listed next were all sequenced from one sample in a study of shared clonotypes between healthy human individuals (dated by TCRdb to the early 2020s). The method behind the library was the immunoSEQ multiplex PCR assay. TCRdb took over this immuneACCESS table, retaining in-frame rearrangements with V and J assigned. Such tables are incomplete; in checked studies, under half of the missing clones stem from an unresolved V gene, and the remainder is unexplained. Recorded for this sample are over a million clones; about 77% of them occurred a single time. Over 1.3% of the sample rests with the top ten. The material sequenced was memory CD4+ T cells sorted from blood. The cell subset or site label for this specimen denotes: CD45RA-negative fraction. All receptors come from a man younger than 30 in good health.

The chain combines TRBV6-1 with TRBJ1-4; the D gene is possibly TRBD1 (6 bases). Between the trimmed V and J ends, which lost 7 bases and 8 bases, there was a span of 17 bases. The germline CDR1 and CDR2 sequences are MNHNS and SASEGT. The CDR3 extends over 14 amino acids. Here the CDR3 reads CASITGKASEKLFF. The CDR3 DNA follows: TGTGCCAGCATAACAGGGAAGGCTTCCGAAAAACTGTTTTTT.

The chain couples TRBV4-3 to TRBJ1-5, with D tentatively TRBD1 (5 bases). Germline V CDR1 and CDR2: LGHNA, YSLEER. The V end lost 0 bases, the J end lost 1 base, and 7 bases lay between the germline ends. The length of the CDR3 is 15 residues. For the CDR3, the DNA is TGCGCCAGCAGCCAAGACCGGACAAGCAATCAGCCCCAGCATTTT. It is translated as CASSQDRTSNQPQHF.

CDR3 sequence reads: CASSGLSGRGSYNEQFF. The CDR3, as DNA: TGTGCCAGCAGTGGACTTAGCGGGAGGGGGTCCTACAATGAGCAGTTCTTC. The genes are TRBV6-1 and TRBJ2-1; TRBD2 agrees at 11 bases. Trimming at V came to 4 bases and at J to 1 base, leaving 6 bases not matched to a gene. The CDR3 is 17 residues long. CDR1 is MNHNS, CDR2 SASEGT, per germline.

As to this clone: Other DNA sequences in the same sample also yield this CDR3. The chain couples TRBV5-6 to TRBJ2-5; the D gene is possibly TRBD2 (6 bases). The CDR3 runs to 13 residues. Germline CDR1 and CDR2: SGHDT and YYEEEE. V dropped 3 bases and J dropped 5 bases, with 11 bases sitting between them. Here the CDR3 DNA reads TGTGCCAGCAGCTCACTAGCTCGGGAGACCCAGTACTTC. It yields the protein CASSSLARETQYF.

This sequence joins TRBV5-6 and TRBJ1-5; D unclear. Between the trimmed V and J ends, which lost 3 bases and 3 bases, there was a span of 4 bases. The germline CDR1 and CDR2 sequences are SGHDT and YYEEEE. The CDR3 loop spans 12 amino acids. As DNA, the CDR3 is TGTGCCAGCAGCTCCCTCAATCAGCCCCAGCATTTT. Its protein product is CASSSLNQPQHF.

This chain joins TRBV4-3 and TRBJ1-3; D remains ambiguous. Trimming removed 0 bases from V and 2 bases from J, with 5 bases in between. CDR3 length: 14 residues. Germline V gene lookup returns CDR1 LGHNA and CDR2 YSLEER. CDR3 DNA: TGCGCCAGCAGCCAAGATAGGGCTGGAAACACCATATATTTT. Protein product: CASSQDRAGNTIYF.

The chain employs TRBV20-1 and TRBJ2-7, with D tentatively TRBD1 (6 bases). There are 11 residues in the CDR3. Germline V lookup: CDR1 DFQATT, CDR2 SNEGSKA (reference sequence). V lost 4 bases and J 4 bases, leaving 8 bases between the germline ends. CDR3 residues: CSATGQYEQYF. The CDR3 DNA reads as TGCAGTGCTACAGGACAGTACGAGCAGTACTTC.

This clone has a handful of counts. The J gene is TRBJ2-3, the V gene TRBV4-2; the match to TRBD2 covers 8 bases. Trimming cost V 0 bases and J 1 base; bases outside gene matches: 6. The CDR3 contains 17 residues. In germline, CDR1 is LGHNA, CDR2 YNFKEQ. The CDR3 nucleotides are TGTGCCAGCAGCCAAGACCCCGGGGGGGGCGGCACAGATACGCAGTATTTT. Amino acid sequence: CASSQDPGGGGTDTQYF.

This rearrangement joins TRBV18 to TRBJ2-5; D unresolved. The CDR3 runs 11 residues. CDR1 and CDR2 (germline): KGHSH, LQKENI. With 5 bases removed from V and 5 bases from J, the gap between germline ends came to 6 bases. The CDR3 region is CASSTGETQYF. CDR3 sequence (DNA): TGTGCCAGCTCAACCGGGGAGACCCAGTACTTC. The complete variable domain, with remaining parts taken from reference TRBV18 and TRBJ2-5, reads NAGVMQNPRHLVRRRGQEARLRCSPMKGHSHVYWYRQLPEEGLKFMVYLQKENIIDESGMPKERFSAEFPKEGPSILRIQQVVRGDSAAYFCASSTGETQYFGPGTRLLVL.

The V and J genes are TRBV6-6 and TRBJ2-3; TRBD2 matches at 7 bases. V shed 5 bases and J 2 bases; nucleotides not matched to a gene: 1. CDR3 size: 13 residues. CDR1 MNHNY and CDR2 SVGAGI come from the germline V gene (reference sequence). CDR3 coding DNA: TGTGCCAGCAGTACTAGCGACACAGATACGCAGTATTTT. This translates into CASSTSDTDTQYF.

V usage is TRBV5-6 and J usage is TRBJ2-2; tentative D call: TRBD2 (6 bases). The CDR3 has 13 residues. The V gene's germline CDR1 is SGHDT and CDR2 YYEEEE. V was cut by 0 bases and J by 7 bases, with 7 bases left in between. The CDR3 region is CASSLVAVGELFF. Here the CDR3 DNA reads TGTGCCAGCAGCTTGGTAGCGGTCGGGGAGCTGTTTTTT.

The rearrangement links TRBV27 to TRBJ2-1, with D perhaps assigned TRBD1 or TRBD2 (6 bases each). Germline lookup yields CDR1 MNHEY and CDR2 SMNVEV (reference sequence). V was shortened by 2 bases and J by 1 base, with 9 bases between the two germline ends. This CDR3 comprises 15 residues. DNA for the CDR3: TGTGCCAGCAGTTTAAGGGGGGCTTCCTACAATGAGCAGTTCTTC. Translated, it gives CASSLRGASYNEQFF.

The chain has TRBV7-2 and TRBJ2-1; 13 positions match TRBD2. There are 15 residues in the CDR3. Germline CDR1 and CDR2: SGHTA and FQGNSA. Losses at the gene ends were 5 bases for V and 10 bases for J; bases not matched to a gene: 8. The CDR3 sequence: CASSRGTSGVIEQFF. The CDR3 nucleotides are TGTGCCAGCAGCCGCGGGACTAGCGGGGTCATCGAGCAGTTCTTC.

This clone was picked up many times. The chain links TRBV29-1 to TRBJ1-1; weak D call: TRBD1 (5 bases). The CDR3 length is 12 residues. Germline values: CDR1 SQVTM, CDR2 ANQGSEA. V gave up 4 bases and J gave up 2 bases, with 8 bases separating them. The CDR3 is CSVGQINTEAFF. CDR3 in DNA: TGCAGCGTTGGACAGATAAACACTGAAGCTTTCTTT. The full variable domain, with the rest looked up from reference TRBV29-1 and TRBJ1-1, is SAVISQKPSRDICQRGTSLTIQCQVDSQVTMMFWYRQQPGQSLTLIATANQGSEATYESGFVIDKFPISRPNLTFSTLTVSNMSPEDSSIYLCSVGQINTEAFFGQGTRLTVV.

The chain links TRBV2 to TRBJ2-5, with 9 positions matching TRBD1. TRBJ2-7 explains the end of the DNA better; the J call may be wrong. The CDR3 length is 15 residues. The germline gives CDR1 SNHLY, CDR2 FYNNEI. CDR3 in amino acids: CASSETGTGSYEQYF. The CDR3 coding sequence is TGTGCCAGCAGTGAAACCGGGACAGGGAGCTACGAGCAGTACTTC.

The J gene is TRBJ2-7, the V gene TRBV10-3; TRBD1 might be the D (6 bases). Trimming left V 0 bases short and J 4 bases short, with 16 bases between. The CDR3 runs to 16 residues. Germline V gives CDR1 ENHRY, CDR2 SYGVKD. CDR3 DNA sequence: TGTGCCATCAGTGAGTCGATTTTGCAGGGGAAGTACGAGCAGTACTTC. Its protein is CAISESILQGKYEQYF.

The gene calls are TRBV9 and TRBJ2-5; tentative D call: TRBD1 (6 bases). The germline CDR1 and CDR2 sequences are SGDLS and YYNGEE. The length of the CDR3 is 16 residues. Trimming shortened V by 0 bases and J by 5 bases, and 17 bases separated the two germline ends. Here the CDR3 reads CASSVATGTLGETQYF. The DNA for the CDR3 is TGTGCCAGCAGCGTAGCTACAGGGACATTGGGCGAGACCCAGTACTTC.

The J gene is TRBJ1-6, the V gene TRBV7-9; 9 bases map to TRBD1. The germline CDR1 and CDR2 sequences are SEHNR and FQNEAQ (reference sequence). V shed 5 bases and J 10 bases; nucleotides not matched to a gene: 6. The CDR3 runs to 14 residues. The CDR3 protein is CASSQTGGRSPLHF. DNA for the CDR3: TGTGCCAGCAGCCAGACAGGGGGAAGATCACCCCTCCACTTT.

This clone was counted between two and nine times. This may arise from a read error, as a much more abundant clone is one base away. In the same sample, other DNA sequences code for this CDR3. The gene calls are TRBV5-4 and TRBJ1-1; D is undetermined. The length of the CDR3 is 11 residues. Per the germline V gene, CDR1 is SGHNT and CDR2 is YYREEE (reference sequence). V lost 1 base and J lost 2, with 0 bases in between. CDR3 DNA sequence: TGTGCCAGCAGCTTGAACACTGAAGCTTTCTTT. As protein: CASSLNTEAFF.

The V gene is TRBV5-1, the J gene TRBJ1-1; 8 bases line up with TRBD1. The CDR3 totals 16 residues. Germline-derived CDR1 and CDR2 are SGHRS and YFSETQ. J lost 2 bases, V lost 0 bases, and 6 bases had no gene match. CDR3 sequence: CASSLVAGTGNTEAFF. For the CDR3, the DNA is TGCGCCAGCAGCTTGGTGGCCGGGACAGGTAACACTGAAGCTTTCTTT.

The CDR3 loop is CAWEQGSYEQYF. The CDR3 nucleotides read TGTGCCTGGGAACAGGGATCCTACGAGCAGTACTTC. The gene calls are TRBV30 and TRBJ2-7, with D tentatively TRBD1 (6 bases). Germline CDR1 and CDR2: GTSNPN and SVGIG (reference sequence). This CDR3 is built from 12 residues. Trimming pared 5 bases from V and 1 base from J, leaving 9 bases between.

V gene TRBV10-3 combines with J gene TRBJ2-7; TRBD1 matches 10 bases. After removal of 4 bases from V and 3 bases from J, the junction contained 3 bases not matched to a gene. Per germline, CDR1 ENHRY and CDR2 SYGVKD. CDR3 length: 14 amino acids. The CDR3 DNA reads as TGTGCCATCAGTGTGGGGACAGGGGTCTACGAGCAGTACTTC. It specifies CAISVGTGVYEQYF.

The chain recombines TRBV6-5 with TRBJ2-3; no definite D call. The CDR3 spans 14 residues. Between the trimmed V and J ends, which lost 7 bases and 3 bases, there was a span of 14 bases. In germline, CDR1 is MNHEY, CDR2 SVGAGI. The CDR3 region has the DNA TGTGCCAGCACAAAGGCCCTAAGGACAGATACGCAGTATTTT. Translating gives CASTKALRTDTQYF.

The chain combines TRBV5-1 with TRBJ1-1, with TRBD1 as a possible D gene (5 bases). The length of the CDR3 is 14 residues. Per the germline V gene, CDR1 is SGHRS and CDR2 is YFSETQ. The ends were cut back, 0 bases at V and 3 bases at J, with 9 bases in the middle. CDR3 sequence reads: CASSLGGTDTEAFF. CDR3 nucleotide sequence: TGCGCCAGCAGCTTGGGCGGGACTGACACTGAAGCTTTCTTT.

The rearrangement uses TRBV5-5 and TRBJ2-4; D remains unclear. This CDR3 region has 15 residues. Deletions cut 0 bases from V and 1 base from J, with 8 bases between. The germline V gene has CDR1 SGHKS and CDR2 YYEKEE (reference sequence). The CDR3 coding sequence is TGTGCCAGCAGCTTGGTTAGTGTGGCCAAAAACATTCAGTACTTC. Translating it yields CASSLVSVAKNIQYF.